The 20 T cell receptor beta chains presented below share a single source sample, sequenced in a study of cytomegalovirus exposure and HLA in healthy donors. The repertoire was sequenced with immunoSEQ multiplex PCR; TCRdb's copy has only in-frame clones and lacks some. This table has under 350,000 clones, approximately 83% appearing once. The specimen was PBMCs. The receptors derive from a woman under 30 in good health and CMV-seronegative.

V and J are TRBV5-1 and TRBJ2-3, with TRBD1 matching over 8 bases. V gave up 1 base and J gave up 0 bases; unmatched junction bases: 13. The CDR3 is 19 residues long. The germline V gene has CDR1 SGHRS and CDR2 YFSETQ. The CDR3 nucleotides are TGCGCCAGCAGCTTGAAAGGCAGGGGGCTTACACCTAGCACAGATACGCAGTATTTT. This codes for CASSLKGRGLTPSTDTQYF.

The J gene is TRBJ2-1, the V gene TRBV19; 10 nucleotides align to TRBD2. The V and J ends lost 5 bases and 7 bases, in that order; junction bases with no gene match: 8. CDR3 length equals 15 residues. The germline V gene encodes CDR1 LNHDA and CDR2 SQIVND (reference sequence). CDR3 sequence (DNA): TGTGCCAGTAGTCCCCTGGCTAGCGGGAGTAATGAGCAGTTCTTC. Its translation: CASSPLASGSNEQFF.

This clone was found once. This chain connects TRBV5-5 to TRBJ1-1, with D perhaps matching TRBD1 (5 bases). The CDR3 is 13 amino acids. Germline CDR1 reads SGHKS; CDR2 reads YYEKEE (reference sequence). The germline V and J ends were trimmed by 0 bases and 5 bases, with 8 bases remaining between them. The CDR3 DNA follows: TGTGCCAGCAGCTTGGAGAGACAGACTGAAGCTTTCTTT. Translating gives CASSLERQTEAFF.

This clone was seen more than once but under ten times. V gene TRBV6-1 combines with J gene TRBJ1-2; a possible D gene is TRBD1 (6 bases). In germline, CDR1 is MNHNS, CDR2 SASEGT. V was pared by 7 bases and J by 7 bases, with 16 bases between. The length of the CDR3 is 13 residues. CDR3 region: CASTLQGLGGYTF. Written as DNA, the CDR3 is TGTGCCAGCACCCTACAGGGTTTAGGTGGCTACACCTTC.

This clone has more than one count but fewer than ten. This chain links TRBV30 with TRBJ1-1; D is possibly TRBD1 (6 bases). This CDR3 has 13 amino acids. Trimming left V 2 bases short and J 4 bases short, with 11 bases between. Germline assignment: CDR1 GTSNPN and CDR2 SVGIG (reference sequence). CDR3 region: CAWSPTGVTEAFF. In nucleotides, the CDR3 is TGTGCCTGGAGTCCGACAGGAGTCACTGAAGCTTTCTTT.

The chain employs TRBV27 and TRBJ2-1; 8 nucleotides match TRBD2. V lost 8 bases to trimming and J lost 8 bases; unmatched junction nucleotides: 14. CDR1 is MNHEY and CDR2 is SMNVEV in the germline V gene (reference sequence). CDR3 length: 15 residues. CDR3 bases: TGTGCCAGCCGGGATATATCGGGACTAGTGGATGAGCAGTTCTTC. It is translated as CASRDISGLVDEQFF.

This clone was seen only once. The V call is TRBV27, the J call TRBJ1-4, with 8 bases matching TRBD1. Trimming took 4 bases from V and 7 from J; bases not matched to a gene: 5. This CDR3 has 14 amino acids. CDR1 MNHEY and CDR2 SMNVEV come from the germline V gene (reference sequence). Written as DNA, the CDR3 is TGTGCCAGCAGTTACGGACAGGGAGTTGAAAAACTGTTTTTT. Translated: CASSYGQGVEKLFF.

The CDR3 DNA is TGTGCCAGCAGCTTAGGGGCAGGAGAGGGTGAAAAACTGTTTTTT. This sequence encodes CASSLGAGEGEKLFF. The V call is TRBV7-6, the J call TRBJ1-4; D uncertain. Per germline, CDR1 SGHVS and CDR2 FNYEAQ. With 1 base removed from V and 7 bases from J, the gap between germline ends came to 13 bases. This CDR3 spans 15 amino acids. Supplemented by reference TRBV7-6 and TRBJ1-4, the full variable domain reads GAGVSQSPRYKVTKRGQDVALRCDPISGHVSLYWYRQALGQGPEFLTYFNYEAQQDKSGLPNDRFSAERPEGSISTLTIQRTEQRDSAMYRCASSLGAGEGEKLFFGSGTQLSVL.

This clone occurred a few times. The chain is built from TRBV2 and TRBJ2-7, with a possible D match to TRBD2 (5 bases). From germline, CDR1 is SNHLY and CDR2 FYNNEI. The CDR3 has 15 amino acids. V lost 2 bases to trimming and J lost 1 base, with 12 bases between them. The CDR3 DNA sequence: TGTGCCAGCAGTGAATCCGGAGGTTATTCCTACGAGCAGTACTTC. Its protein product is CASSESGGYSYEQYF. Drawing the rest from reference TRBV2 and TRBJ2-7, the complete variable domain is EPEVTQTPSHQVTQMGQEVILRCVPISNHLYFYWYRQILGQKVEFLVSFYNNEISEKSEIFDDQFSVERPDGSNFTLKIRSTKLEDSAMYFCASSESGGYSYEQYFGPGTRLTVT.

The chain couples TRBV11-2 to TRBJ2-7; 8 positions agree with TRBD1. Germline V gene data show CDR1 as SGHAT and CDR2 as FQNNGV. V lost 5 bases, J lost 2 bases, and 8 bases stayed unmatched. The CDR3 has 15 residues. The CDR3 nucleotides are TGTGCCAGCAGCCTGAGTGGGACAGGACCCTACGAGCAGTACTTC. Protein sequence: CASSLSGTGPYEQYF.

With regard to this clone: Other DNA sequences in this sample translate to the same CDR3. CDR3 coding DNA: TGTGCCAGCAGTTACAGACAGCACACTGAAGCTTTCTTT. It translates to CASSYRQHTEAFF. V gene TRBV6-5 combines with J gene TRBJ1-1; possibly TRBD1 for D (5 bases). This CDR3 contains 13 residues. Trimming stripped 2 bases from V and 3 bases from J, with 7 bases between. The germline gives CDR1 MNHEY, CDR2 SVGAGI.

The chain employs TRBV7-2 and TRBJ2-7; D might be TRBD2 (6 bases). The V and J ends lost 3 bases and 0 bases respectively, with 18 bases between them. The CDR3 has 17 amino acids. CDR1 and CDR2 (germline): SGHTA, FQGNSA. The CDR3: CASSLSVGGIRSYEQYF. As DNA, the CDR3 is TGTGCCAGCAGCTTGTCAGTCGGCGGGATACGCTCCTACGAGCAGTACTTC.

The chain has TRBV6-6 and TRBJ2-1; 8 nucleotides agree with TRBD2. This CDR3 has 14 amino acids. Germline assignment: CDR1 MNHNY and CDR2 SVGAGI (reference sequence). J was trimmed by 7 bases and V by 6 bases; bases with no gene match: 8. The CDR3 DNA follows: TGTGCCAGCAGCCCGGGACTAGGCTATAATGAGCAGTTCTTC. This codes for CASSPGLGYNEQFF.

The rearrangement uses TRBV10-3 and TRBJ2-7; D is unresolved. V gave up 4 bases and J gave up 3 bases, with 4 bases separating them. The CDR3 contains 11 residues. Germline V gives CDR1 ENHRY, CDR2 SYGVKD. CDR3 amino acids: CAISVSYEQYF. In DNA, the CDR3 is TGTGCCATCAGTGTTAGCTACGAGCAGTACTTC.

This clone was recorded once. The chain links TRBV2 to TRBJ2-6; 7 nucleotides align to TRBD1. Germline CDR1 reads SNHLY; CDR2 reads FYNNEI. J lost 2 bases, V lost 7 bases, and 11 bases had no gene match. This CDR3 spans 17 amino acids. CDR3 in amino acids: CASKQDRLRAGANVLTF. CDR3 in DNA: TGTGCCAGCAAGCAGGACAGGCTACGGGCTGGGGCCAACGTCCTGACTTTC. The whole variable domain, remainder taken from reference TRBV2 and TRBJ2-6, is EPEVTQTPSHQVTQMGQEVILRCVPISNHLYFYWYRQILGQKVEFLVSFYNNEISEKSEIFDDQFSVERPDGSNFTLKIRSTKLEDSAMYFCASKQDRLRAGANVLTFGAGSRLTVL.

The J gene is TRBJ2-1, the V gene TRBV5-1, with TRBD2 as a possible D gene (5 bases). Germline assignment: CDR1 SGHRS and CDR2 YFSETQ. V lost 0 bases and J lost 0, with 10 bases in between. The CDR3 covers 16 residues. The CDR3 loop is CASSLAGLHSYNEQFF. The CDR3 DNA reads TGCGCCAGCAGCTTGGCTGGACTGCACTCCTACAATGAGCAGTTCTTC.

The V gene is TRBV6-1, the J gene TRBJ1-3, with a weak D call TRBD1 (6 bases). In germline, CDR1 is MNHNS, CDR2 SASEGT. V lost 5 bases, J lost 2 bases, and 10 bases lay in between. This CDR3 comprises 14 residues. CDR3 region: CASSTRGTGNTIYF. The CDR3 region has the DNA TGTGCCAGCAGTACAAGGGGGACTGGAAACACCATATATTTT.

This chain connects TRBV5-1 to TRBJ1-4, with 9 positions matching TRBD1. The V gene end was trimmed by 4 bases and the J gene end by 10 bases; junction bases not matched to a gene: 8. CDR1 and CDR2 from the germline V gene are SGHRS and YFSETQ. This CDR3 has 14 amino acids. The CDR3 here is CASSVPGQGGKLFF. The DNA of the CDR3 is TGCGCCAGCAGCGTCCCGGGACAGGGAGGAAAACTGTTTTTT.

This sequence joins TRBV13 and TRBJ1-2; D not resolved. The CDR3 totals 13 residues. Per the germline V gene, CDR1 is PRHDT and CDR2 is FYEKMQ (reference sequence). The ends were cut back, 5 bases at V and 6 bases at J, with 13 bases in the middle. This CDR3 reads CASSRQGRDGYTF. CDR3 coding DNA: TGTGCCAGCAGCCGCCAAGGTCGGGATGGCTACACCTTC.

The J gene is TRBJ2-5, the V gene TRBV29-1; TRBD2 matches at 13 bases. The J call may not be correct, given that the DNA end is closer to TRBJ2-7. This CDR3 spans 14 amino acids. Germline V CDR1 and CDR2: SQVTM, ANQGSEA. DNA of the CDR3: TGCAGCGTGACGGGACTAGCGGGACCATACGAGCAGTACTTC. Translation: CSVTGLAGPYEQYF.